One sample yielded the 27 T cell receptor beta chains listed below, sequenced in a study of response to subunit inactivated influenza vaccine. Via MiXCR, TCRdb re-called the RT-PCR reads, giving one row per CDR3 protein. The table includes almost 250,000 distinct CDR3 sequences, approximately 12% detected once. The sample consisted of non-naive T cells sorted from PBMCs, taken roughly 15 days before vaccination. The receptor source for this set is a man in his forties or fifties who received an inactivated influenza vaccine.

J is TRBJ2-3 and V is TRBV7-2; D is tentatively TRBD1 or TRBD2 (5 bases each). Per the germline V gene, CDR1 is SGHTA and CDR2 is FQGNSA. The CDR3 length is 13 residues. The ends were cut back, 6 bases at V and 5 bases at J, with 12 bases in the middle. The CDR3 protein is CASREGAGDTQYF. CDR3 in DNA: TGTGCCAGCAGAGAAGGGGCGGGAGATACGCAGTATTTT.

This chain uses TRBV4-1 with TRBJ1-5; D call uncertain. This CDR3 region has 14 residues. Germline CDR1 and CDR2: MGHRA and YSYEKL. Trimming removed 5 bases at V and 9 bases at J, with 17 bases between. Written as DNA, the CDR3 is TGCGCCAGCAGCTCCCGGGAGGCCGAATCGCCCCAGCATTTT. This encodes CASSSREAESPQHF.

This clonotype was counted between two and nine times. The chain combines TRBV3-1 with TRBJ1-3; 7 nucleotides line up with TRBD1. Germline values: CDR1 LGHDT, CDR2 YNNKEL (reference sequence). This CDR3 contains 16 residues. The V segment lost 6 bases and the J segment 0 bases; nucleotides outside the gene matches: 8. CDR3 protein: CASRRGPTLSGNTIYF. The CDR3 DNA follows: TGTGCCAGCAGGAGGGGGCCGACCCTCTCTGGAAACACCATATATTTT.

This clonotype has a handful of counts. The V and J genes are TRBV7-2 and TRBJ2-1; D call uncertain. Germline CDR1 and CDR2: SGHTA and FQGNSA. Trimming left V 5 bases short and J 0 bases short, with 8 bases between. This CDR3 is 14 amino acids long. In DNA, the CDR3 is TGTGCCAGCAGCATTGGCGGCTCCTACAATGAGCAGTTCTTC. Translating it yields CASSIGGSYNEQFF.

J is TRBJ1-2 and V is TRBV6-6; D gene ambiguous. This CDR3 has 13 residues. Per germline, CDR1 MNHNY and CDR2 SVGAGI (reference sequence). Trimming took 10 bases from V and 0 from J, leaving 12 bases between them. This CDR3 reads CATTTESNYGYTF. The CDR3 coding sequence is TGTGCCACGACGACGGAGTCTAACTATGGCTACACCTTC.

J is TRBJ1-1 and V is TRBV5-1; D is perhaps TRBD1 (6 bases). V was trimmed by 0 bases and J by 1 base, leaving 10 bases between them. CDR1 is SGHRS and CDR2 is YFSETQ in the germline V gene. The CDR3 has 15 amino acids. The CDR3 protein is CASSLAGGGNTEAFF. The CDR3 DNA follows: TGCGCCAGCAGCTTGGCGGGAGGGGGGAACACTGAAGCTTTCTTT.

The genes are TRBV6-9 and TRBJ2-3; D possibly corresponds to TRBD1 (5 bases). The CDR3 has 16 residues. Trimming shortened V by 0 bases and J by 0 bases, and 10 bases separated the two germline ends. CDR1 MNHGY and CDR2 SVAAGI come from the germline V gene. CDR3 coding DNA: TGTGCCAGCAGTTATTCACATACAGGTAGCACAGATACGCAGTATTTT. As protein: CASSYSHTGSTDTQYF.

This clonotype appeared many times. This sequence joins TRBV6-1 and TRBJ2-4; D uncertain. Germline CDR1 and CDR2: MNHNS and SASEGT. V shed 6 bases and J shed 8 bases, with 14 bases lying between them. This CDR3 region has 13 residues. In DNA form, the CDR3 reads TGTGCCAGCAGAACACCTACAGAGGACATTCAGTACTTC. It specifies CASRTPTEDIQYF.

The chain couples TRBV3-1 to TRBJ1-1, with D unresolved. CDR3 length: 20 residues. The V end lost 11 bases, the J end lost 1 base, and 35 bases lay between the germline ends. The germline gives CDR1 LGHDT, CDR2 YNNKEL (reference sequence). The CDR3 coding sequence is TGTGCCTCCTCCAAGCAGGTCCCTTGGTATAATGCTGCGGGGAACACTGAAGCTTTCTTT. It codes for CASSKQVPWYNAAGNTEAFF.

This clonotype was seen many times. This chain joins TRBV5-1 and TRBJ2-7; D is unclear. This CDR3 contains 16 residues. Germline values: CDR1 SGHRS, CDR2 YFSETQ. V was shortened by 0 bases and J by 2 bases, with 15 bases between the two germline ends. This CDR3 reads CASSLASYPGTYEQYF. CDR3 sequence (DNA): TGCGCCAGCAGCTTGGCCTCCTATCCGGGCACCTACGAGCAGTACTTC.

The chain carries TRBV12-3 or TRBV12-4 and TRBJ2-1, with 9 bases fitting TRBD1. CDR3 length equals 15 residues. Trimming removed 5 bases from V and 1 base from J; junction bases left unmatched: 3. The CDR3 loop is CASSPGQGSYNEQFF. CDR3 coding DNA: TGTGCCAGCAGTCCAGGACAGGGGTCCTACAATGAGCAGTTCTTC.

The rearrangement uses TRBV25-1 and TRBJ1-4; TRBD1 matches at 7 bases. The CDR3 runs 14 residues. V gave up 6 bases and J gave up 6 bases; unmatched junction bases: 7. CDR1 and CDR2 (germline): MGHDK, SYGVNS. The CDR3 protein is CASSSTGRYEKLFF. The CDR3 region has the DNA TGTGCCAGCAGCTCGACAGGGCGTTATGAAAAACTGTTTTTT.

This clonotype was found a few times. The J gene is TRBJ2-2, the V gene TRBV27; tentatively, D is TRBD1 (5 bases). The V end was cut by 6 bases, the J end by 1 base, with 9 bases between. Germline-derived CDR1 and CDR2 are MNHEY and SMNVEV (reference sequence). This CDR3 region has 14 residues. In DNA, the CDR3 is TGTGCCAGCAGGAACCAGGGGAACACCGGGGAGCTGTTTTTT. It translates to CASRNQGNTGELFF.

CDR3 sequence reads: CASSGWEILGNTIYF. In nucleotides, the CDR3 is TGTGCCAGCAGTGGCTGGGAGATTCTTGGAAACACCATATATTTT. This chain uses TRBV28 with TRBJ1-3; D remains ambiguous. The V gene's germline CDR1 is MDHEN and CDR2 SYDVKM. The CDR3 has 15 residues. V gave up 5 bases and J gave up 3 bases, with 14 bases separating them.

The table lists this clonotype with many counts. V is TRBV2 and J is TRBJ2-7; D unclear. Per the germline V gene, CDR1 is SNHLY and CDR2 is FYNNEI. The CDR3 runs 15 residues. The V gene lost 1 base and the J gene lost 0 bases, with 10 bases spanning the gap. CDR3 nucleotides: TGTGCCAGCAGTGAAGGGCTAGTGAGCTCCTACGAGCAGTACTTC. It encodes CASSEGLVSSYEQYF.

This clonotype came up a few times. V is TRBV9 and J is TRBJ2-7; D tentatively fits TRBD1 or TRBD2 (5 bases each). The V end lost 0 bases, the J end lost 3 bases, and 19 bases lay between the germline ends. This CDR3 comprises 17 residues. The germline V gene has CDR1 SGDLS and CDR2 YYNGEE. DNA of the CDR3: TGTGCCAGCAGCGTAGGGGGTTCGATCGGGGCCGTCTACGAGCAGTACTTC. Protein sequence: CASSVGGSIGAVYEQYF.

This clonotype appeared a few times. CDR3 sequence (DNA): TGCAGCGAAACCGACAGGGGGGGAACTGAAGCTTTCTTT. Translation gives CSETDRGGTEAFF. The chain uses TRBV29-1 and TRBJ1-1; 9 bases are shared with TRBD1. Germline V CDR1 and CDR2: SQVTM, ANQGSEA. The CDR3 consists of 13 residues. The V segment lost 7 bases and the J segment 5 bases; nucleotides outside the gene matches: 8.

This clonotype was counted only a few times. The chain is built from TRBV19 and TRBJ1-2; 7 nucleotides agree with TRBD1. The trim removed 3 bases at V and 4 bases at J, leaving 5 bases unmatched. CDR1 and CDR2 from the germline V gene are LNHDA and SQIVND (reference sequence). The CDR3 is 14 amino acids. The chain's CDR3 is CASSIDRAAYGYTF. In DNA form, the CDR3 reads TGTGCCAGTAGTATCGACAGGGCGGCCTATGGCTACACCTTC.

This clonotype occurred once. This chain links TRBV13 with TRBJ2-1; D is undetermined. V lost 5 bases to trimming and J lost 8 bases, with 13 bases between them. CDR1 PRHDT and CDR2 FYEKMQ come from the germline V gene (reference sequence). This CDR3 has 13 residues. The CDR3 reads CASSLRSWDEQFF. The CDR3 DNA follows: TGTGCCAGCAGCCTTAGGTCTTGGGATGAGCAGTTCTTC.

In this sample, this clonotype turned up many times. The chain has TRBV6-1 and TRBJ2-2, with 13 nucleotides matching TRBD2. V was clipped by 5 bases and J by 7 bases; unmatched bases: 7. Looked up from germline, CDR1 is MNHNS and CDR2 is SASEGT. The CDR3 length is 16 residues. The CDR3 DNA follows: TGTGCCAGCAGTCCAGGACTAGCGGGGGTCGGCGGGGAGCTGTTTTTT. Its protein is CASSPGLAGVGGELFF.

This clonotype was recorded a few times. The rearrangement links TRBV27 to TRBJ2-3; 13 nucleotides line up with TRBD2. CDR1 and CDR2 (germline): MNHEY, SMNVEV (reference sequence). The CDR3 spans 17 residues. The junction had 7 bases not matched to a gene; V was cut back by 3 bases and J by 4 bases. The CDR3 loop reads CASSFRTSGSWSDTQYF. Written as DNA, the CDR3 is TGTGCCAGCAGTTTTCGGACTAGCGGGAGTTGGTCAGATACGCAGTATTTT.

This clonotype has a count of ten or more. The J gene is TRBJ2-2, the V gene TRBV15; D is ambiguous. This CDR3 region has 15 residues. The V and J ends lost 0 bases and 4 bases respectively, with 9 bases between them. Germline V CDR1 and CDR2: LNHNV, YYDKDF (reference sequence). CDR3 sequence (DNA): TGTGCCACCAGCAGAGATAGGGCGGCCACCGGGGAGCTGTTTTTT. Protein product: CATSRDRAATGELFF. The whole variable domain, remainder taken from reference TRBV15 and TRBJ2-2, is DAMVIQNPRYQVTQFGKPVTLSCSQTLNHNVMYWYQQKSSQAPKLLFHYYDKDFNNEADTPDNFQSRRPNTSFCFLDIRSPGLGDTAMYLCATSRDRAATGELFFGEGSRLTVL.

The CDR3 loop reads CASSLVGTGNSPLHF. The CDR3 region has the DNA TGTGCCAGCAGCTTGGTAGGGACAGGCAATTCACCCCTCCACTTT. V and J are TRBV5-5 and TRBJ1-6; 8 bases line up with TRBD1. Germline V gives CDR1 SGHKS, CDR2 YYEKEE (reference sequence). There are 15 residues in the CDR3. V gave up 0 bases and J gave up 7 bases; unmatched junction bases: 3.

This clonotype was seen at least ten times. The gene calls are TRBV29-1 and TRBJ2-7; D uncertain. There are 11 residues in the CDR3. The germline CDR1 and CDR2 sequences are SQVTM and ANQGSEA. Trimming cost V 4 bases and J 2 bases, with 6 bases left between them. CDR3: CSVGSTYEQYF. Here the CDR3 DNA reads TGCAGCGTTGGTTCCACCTACGAGCAGTACTTC.

The V call is TRBV10-3, the J call TRBJ2-7; 8 bases fit TRBD2. The CDR3 is 14 residues long. Germline CDR1 reads ENHRY; CDR2 reads SYGVKD. Trimming removed 4 bases from V and 6 bases from J; junction bases left unmatched: 8. The CDR3: CAISVSGGPGEQYF. The CDR3 coding sequence is TGTGCCATCAGTGTTTCGGGAGGGCCGGGCGAGCAGTACTTC.

This clonotype came up many times. The chain recombines TRBV7-8 with TRBJ2-2, with D perhaps TRBD2 (6 bases). The CDR3 has 15 amino acids. Germline CDR1 SGHVS, CDR2 FQNEAQ. Deletions cut 5 bases from V and 4 bases from J, with 14 bases between. The CDR3 loop is CASSLGGAVTGELFF. CDR3 coding DNA: TGTGCCAGCAGCCTGGGCGGGGCCGTCACCGGGGAGCTGTTTTTT.

This chain joins TRBV11-2 and TRBJ2-6, with 7 bases identical to TRBD1. V lost 1 base to trimming and J lost 0 bases; unmatched junction nucleotides: 3. In germline, CDR1 is SGHAT, CDR2 FQNNGV. CDR3 size: 17 residues. In nucleotides, the CDR3 is TGTGCCAGCAGCTTAGCCGGGACAGTCTCTGGGGCCAACGTCCTGACTTTC. Translation: CASSLAGTVSGANVLTF.